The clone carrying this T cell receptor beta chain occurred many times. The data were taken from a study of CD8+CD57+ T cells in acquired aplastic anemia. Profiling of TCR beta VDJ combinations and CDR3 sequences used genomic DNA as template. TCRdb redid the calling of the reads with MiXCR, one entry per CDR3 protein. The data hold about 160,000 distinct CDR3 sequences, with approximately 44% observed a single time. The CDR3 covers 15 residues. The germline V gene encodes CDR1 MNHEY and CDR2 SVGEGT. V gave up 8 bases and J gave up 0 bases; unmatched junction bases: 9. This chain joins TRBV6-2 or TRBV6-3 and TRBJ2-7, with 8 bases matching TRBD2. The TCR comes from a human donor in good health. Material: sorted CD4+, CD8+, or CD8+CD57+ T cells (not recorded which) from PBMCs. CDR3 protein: CASRRGAGDSYEQYF. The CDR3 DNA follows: TGTGCCAGCCGGCGGGGGGCAGGGGACTCCTACGAGCAGTACTTC.